The 12 T cell receptor beta chains given below trace back to one sample, sequenced in a study of blood T cell repertoires in COVID-19. The protocol was immunoSEQ multiplex PCR, while the TCRdb copy is restricted to in-frame clones and leaves out a portion. Altogether around 60,000 clones are present, about 74% being singletons, with the ten largest covering over 25%. Sequencing used peripheral blood. The receptors here all came from a woman at least 80 years old with acute or convalescent COVID-19.

V is TRBV7-9 and J is TRBJ1-3; tentatively, D is TRBD1 (5 bases). CDR3 length: 17 amino acids. Trimming cost V 2 bases and J 0 bases, with 14 bases left between them. CDR1 SEHNR and CDR2 FQNEAQ come from the germline V gene (reference sequence). The CDR3 nucleotides read TGTGCCAGCAGCTTATACAGAAGGGGAAGCTCTGGAAACACCATATATTTT. It encodes CASSLYRRGSSGNTIYF.

The CDR3 is CATSRDTEAFF. For the CDR3, the DNA is TGTGCCACCAGTCGGGACACTGAAGCTTTCTTT. The gene calls are TRBV24-1 and TRBJ1-1; D uncertain. V shed 6 bases and J shed 3 bases, with 4 bases lying between them. Germline CDR1 KGHDR, CDR2 SFDVKD. The CDR3 totals 11 residues.

A few counts support this clone. The chain uses TRBV7-9 and TRBJ2-7, with unresolved D. CDR3 size: 14 residues. Trimming removed 2 bases at V and 2 bases at J, with 10 bases between. Germline lookup yields CDR1 SEHNR and CDR2 FQNEAQ (reference sequence). The DNA for the CDR3 is TGTGCCAGCAGCTTAACCGACTCTGCCTACGAGCAGTACTTC. As protein: CASSLTDSAYEQYF.

In its sample, this clone was seen a few times. The chain uses TRBV5-1 and TRBJ1-3; a possible D gene is TRBD1 (5 bases). Germline CDR1 and CDR2: SGHRS and YFSETQ. With 0 bases removed from V and 0 bases from J, the gap between germline ends came to 10 bases. The CDR3 covers 16 residues. CDR3 region: CASSLAGEISGNTIYF. The CDR3 nucleotides read TGCGCCAGCAGCTTGGCGGGGGAAATCTCTGGAAACACCATATATTTT.

This chain uses TRBV9 with TRBJ1-4; D is undetermined. V gave up 0 bases and J gave up 5 bases, with 23 bases separating them. CDR3 length equals 19 residues. The germline CDR1 and CDR2 sequences are SGDLS and YYNGEE. Here the CDR3 DNA reads TGTGCCAGCAGCGTAGGACCGGGGTCGGGTTCCGTAGGGAATGAAAAACTGTTTTTT. This translates into CASSVGPGSGSVGNEKLFF.

The rearrangement joins TRBV28 to TRBJ2-4; possible D gene TRBD1, 9 bases. The ends were cut back, 5 bases at V and 3 bases at J, with 23 bases in the middle. The V gene's germline CDR1 is MDHEN and CDR2 SYDVKM. This CDR3 contains 18 residues. The CDR3 loop reads CASSGWGTGSGSKNIQYF. The CDR3 DNA reads TGTGCCAGCAGTGGTTGGGGGACAGGGAGCGGGAGCAAAAACATTCAGTACTTC.

J is TRBJ1-4 and V is TRBV19, with TRBD1 identical over 7 bases. V was clipped by 4 bases and J by 0 bases; unmatched bases: 2. CDR3 length: 15 amino acids. Germline values: CDR1 LNHDA, CDR2 SQIVND (reference sequence). The CDR3 spells CASSSTGATNEKLFF. Written as DNA, the CDR3 is TGTGCCAGTAGTAGTACAGGGGCAACTAATGAAAAACTGTTTTTT.

V is TRBV28 and J is TRBJ2-3; TRBD1 might be the D (6 bases). This CDR3 is 15 amino acids long. The germline V and J ends were trimmed by 6 bases and 1 base, with 14 bases remaining between them. Germline V gene data show CDR1 as MDHEN and CDR2 as SYDVKM. The CDR3 reads CASRTTGTGTDTQYF. As DNA, the CDR3 is TGTGCCAGCAGGACCACAGGGACGGGCACAGATACGCAGTATTTT.

The chain uses TRBV15 and TRBJ1-4; D ambiguous. Deletions cut 1 base from V and 8 bases from J, with 8 bases between. The CDR3 is made up of 13 amino acids. From germline, CDR1 is LNHNV and CDR2 YYDKDF (reference sequence). The CDR3 DNA reads TGTGCCACCAGCAGAGTCGGAGAAGAAAAACTGTTTTTT. Amino acid sequence: CATSRVGEEKLFF.

This clone has a handful of counts. This chain connects TRBV6-2 or TRBV6-3 to TRBJ2-7; 13 bases line up with TRBD2. Trimming took 5 bases from V and 8 from J; bases not matched to a gene: 3. The CDR3 length is 13 residues. Germline values: CDR1 MNHEY, CDR2 SVGEGT. The CDR3 DNA reads as TGTGCCAGCAGTCCCGGGACTAGCGGGAAGCAGTACTTC. The encoded protein is CASSPGTSGKQYF.

This rearrangement joins TRBV5-1 to TRBJ2-2; 7 nucleotides agree with TRBD2. Germline V gene data show CDR1 as SGHRS and CDR2 as YFSETQ. With V trimmed by 4 bases and J by 5 bases, 5 bases remained unmatched. The CDR3 length is 14 residues. CDR3 loop: CASSPSGITGELFF. The CDR3 DNA is TGCGCCAGCAGCCCTAGCGGCATTACCGGGGAGCTGTTTTTT.

The genes are TRBV28 and TRBJ2-7, with 9 nucleotides matching TRBD1. Germline CDR1 reads MDHEN; CDR2 reads SYDVKM. J was trimmed by 4 bases and V by 5 bases; bases with no gene match: 12. The CDR3 has 16 residues. The DNA of the CDR3 is TGTGCCAGCAGTCCCAACTCCGGGACAGGGCGGTACGAGCAGTACTTC. It translates to CASSPNSGTGRYEQYF.